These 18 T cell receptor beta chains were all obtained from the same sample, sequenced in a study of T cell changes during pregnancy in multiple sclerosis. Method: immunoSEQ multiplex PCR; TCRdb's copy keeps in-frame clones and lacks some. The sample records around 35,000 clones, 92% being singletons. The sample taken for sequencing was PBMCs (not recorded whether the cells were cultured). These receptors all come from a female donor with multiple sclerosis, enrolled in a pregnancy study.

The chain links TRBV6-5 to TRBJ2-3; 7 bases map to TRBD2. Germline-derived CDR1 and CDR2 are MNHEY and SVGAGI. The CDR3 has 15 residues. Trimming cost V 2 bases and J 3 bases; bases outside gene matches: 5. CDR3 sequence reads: CASSYVQGGTDTQYF. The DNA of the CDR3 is TGTGCCAGCAGTTACGTCCAGGGAGGGACAGATACGCAGTATTTT.

The CDR3 here is CAWTSGPDTQYF. The CDR3 DNA sequence: TGTGCCTGGACAAGCGGGCCAGATACGCAGTATTTT. This sequence joins TRBV30 and TRBJ2-3; D perhaps matches TRBD2 (6 bases). V lost 4 bases to trimming and J lost 4 bases, with 9 bases between them. The CDR3 runs to 12 residues. Germline V gene data show CDR1 as GTSNPN and CDR2 as SVGIG (reference sequence).

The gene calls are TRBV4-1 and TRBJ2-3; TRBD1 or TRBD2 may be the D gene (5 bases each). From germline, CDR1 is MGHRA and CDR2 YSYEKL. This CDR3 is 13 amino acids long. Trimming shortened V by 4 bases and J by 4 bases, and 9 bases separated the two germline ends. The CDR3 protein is CASSLLGADTQYF. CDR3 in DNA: TGCGCCAGCAGCCTCCTGGGGGCAGATACGCAGTATTTT.

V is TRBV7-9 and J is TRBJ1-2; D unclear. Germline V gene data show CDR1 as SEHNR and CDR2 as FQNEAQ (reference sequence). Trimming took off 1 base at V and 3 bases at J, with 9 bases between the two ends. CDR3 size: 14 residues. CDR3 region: CASSLGDSDYGYTF. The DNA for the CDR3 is TGTGCCAGCAGCTTAGGAGACTCCGACTATGGCTACACCTTC.

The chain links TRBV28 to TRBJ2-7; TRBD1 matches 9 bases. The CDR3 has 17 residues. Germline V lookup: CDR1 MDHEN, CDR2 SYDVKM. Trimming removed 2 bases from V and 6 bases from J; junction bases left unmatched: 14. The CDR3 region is CASSLPPLRDREFEQYF. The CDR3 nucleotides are TGTGCCAGCAGTTTACCCCCCCTCCGGGACAGGGAATTCGAGCAGTACTTC.

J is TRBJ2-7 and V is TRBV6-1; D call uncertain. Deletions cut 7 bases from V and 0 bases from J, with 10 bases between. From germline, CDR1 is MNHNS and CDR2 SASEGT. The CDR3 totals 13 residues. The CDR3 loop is CASKLSSSYEQYF. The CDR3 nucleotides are TGTGCCAGCAAGCTGAGTAGCTCCTACGAGCAGTACTTC.

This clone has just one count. DNA for the CDR3: TGTGCCAGCAGCTTGGAAGGGAATGAAAAACTGTTTTTT. Translated, it gives CASSLEGNEKLFF. The J gene is TRBJ1-4, the V gene TRBV2; D gene unclear. Germline CDR1 reads SNHLY; CDR2 reads FYNNEI. This CDR3 spans 13 amino acids. V gave up 6 bases and J gave up 5 bases, with 10 bases separating them.

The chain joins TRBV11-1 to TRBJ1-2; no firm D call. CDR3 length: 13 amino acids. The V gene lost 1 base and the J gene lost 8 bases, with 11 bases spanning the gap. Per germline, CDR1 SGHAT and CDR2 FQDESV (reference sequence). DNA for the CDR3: TGTGCCAGCAGCTTAGGTGGCAGCACGGGCTACACCTTC. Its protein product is CASSLGGSTGYTF.

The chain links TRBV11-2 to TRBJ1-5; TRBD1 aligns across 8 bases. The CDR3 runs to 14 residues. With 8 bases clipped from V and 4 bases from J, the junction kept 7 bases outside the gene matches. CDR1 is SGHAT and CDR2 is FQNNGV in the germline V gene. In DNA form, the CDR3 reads TGTGCCAGCCAAGGACAGGGTCCTAATCAGCCCCAGCATTTT. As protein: CASQGQGPNQPQHF.

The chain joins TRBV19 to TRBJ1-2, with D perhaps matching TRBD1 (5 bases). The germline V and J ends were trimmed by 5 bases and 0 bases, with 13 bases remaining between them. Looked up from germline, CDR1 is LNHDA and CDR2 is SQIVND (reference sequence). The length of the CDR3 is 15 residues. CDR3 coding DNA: TGTGCCAGTAGTCTTTTACAGGAAACTAACTATGGCTACACCTTC. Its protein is CASSLLQETNYGYTF.

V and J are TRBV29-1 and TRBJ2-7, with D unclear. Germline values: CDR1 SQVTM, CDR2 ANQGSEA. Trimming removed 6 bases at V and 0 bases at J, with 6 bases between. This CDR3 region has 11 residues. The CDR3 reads CSVSSSYEQYF. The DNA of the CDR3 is TGCAGCGTCTCTAGCTCCTACGAGCAGTACTTC.

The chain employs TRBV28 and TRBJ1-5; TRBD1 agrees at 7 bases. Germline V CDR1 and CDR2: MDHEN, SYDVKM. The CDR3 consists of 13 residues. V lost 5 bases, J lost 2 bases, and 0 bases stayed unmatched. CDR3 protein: CASSQGGNQPQHF. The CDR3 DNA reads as TGTGCCAGCAGTCAGGGGGGCAATCAGCCCCAGCATTTT. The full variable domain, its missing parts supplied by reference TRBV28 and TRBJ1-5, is DVKVTQSSRYLVKRTGEKVFLECVQDMDHENMFWYRQDPGLGLRLIYFSYDVKMKEKGDIPEGYSVSREKKERFSLILESASTNQTSMYLCASSQGGNQPQHFGDGTRLSIL.

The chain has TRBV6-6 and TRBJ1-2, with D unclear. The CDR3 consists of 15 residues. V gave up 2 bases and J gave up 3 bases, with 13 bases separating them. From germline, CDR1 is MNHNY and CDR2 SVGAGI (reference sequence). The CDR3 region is CASSYTGGVYYGYTF. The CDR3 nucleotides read TGTGCCAGCAGTTACACCGGCGGGGTGTACTATGGCTACACCTTC.

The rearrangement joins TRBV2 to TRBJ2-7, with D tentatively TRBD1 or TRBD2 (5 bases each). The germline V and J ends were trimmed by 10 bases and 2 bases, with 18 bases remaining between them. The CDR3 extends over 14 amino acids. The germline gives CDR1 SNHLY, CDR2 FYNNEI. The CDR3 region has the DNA TGTGCCACCCAGCCGGGGACGGTGACCTACGAGCAGTACTTC. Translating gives CATQPGTVTYEQYF.

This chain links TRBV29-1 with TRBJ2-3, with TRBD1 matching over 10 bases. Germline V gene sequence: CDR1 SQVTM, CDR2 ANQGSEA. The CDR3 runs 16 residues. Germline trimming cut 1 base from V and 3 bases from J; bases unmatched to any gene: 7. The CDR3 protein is CSVEGSPGQGTDTQYF. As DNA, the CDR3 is TGCAGCGTTGAAGGCTCACCGGGACAGGGGACAGATACGCAGTATTTT.

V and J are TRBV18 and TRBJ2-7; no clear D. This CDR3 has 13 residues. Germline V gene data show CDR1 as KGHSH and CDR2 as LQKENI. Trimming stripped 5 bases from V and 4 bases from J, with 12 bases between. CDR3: CASSVRGQYEQYF. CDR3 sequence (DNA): TGTGCCAGCTCAGTTCGTGGGCAATACGAGCAGTACTTC.

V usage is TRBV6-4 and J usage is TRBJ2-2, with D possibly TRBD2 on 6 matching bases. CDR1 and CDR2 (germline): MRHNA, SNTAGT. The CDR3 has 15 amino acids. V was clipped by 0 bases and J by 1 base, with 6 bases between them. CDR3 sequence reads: CASSDSGLNTGELFF. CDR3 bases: TGTGCCAGCAGTGACTCGGGACTGAACACCGGGGAGCTGTTTTTT.

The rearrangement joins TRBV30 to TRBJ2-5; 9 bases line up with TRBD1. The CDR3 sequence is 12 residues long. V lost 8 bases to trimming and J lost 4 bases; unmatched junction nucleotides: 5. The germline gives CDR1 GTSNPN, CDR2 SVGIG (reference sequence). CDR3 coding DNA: TGTGCCGGAACAGGGGGCGGAGAGACCCAGTACTTC. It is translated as CAGTGGGETQYF.